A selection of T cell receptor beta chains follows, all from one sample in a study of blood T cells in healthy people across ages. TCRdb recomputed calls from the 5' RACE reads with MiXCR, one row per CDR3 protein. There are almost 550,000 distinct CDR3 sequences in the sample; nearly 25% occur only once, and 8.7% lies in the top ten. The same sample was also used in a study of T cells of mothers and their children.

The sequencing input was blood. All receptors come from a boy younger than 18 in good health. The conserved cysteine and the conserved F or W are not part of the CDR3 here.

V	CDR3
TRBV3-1	ASSQRGDSAGYT
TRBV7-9	ASSYYARTSTDTQY
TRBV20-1	SARGDPYEQY
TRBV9	ASSGGLAGVSSYEQY
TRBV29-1	SVEKGVTDRETQY
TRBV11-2	ASGRGRNTEAF
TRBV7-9	ASSSMAGGVSSTDTQY
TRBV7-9	ASSLQGGADTGELF
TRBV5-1	ASSLEAYGRTEAF
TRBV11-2	ASSLVKAGGGPSPYNEQF
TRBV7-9	ASSLVSVPSYGYT
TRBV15	ATSRPLGELF
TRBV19	ASSPARWGPTDTQY
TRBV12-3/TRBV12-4	ASTLDRNTEAF
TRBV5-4	ASSLGPTGPEAF
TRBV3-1	ASSQSRGQPQH